Listed here are 16 T cell receptor beta chains from one sample, sequenced in a study of blood T cells in healthy people across ages (dated by TCRdb to 2014 to 2015). The receptor library was made with 5' RACE. Sequencer: Illumina HiSeq 2500. A second PCR of roughly 6 to 11 cycles was run with a J-beta primer mix and a sample-barcoded 5' primer. TCRdb cleaned the public reads at Q25 with fastp, built clones with MiXCR and kept in-frame beta chains. CDR3 protein duplicates are merged, each entry listing the most common genes and DNA. Here the sample has over 300,000 distinct CDR3 sequences; approximately 51% occur a single time. Jointly, the top ten make up around 49% of the sample. The sample consisted of blood. Every receptor here comes from a man in his fifties or sixties in good health.

This clonotype showed up many times. The V call is TRBV3-1, the J call TRBJ1-2, with 8 nucleotides matching TRBD1. The CDR3 sequence is 14 residues long. Germline trimming cut 4 bases from V and 7 bases from J; bases unmatched to any gene: 8. Germline values: CDR1 LGHDT, CDR2 YNNKEL (reference sequence). CDR3 DNA sequence: TGTGCCAGCAGCCCCTGGACAGGGACCACTGGCTACACCTTC. It yields the protein CASSPWTGTTGYTF. The full variable domain, completed using reference TRBV3-1 and TRBJ1-2, is DTAVSQTPKYLVTQMGNDKSIKCEQNLGHDTMYWYKQDSKKFLKIMFSYNNKELIINETVPNRFSPKSPDKAHLNLHINSLELGDSAVYFCASSPWTGTTGYTFGSGTRLTVV.

This clonotype was seen many times. The J gene is TRBJ2-1, the V gene TRBV27, with 16 bases matching TRBD2. Germline V lookup: CDR1 MNHEY, CDR2 SMNVEV (reference sequence). The CDR3 covers 17 residues. Germline trimming cut 5 bases from V and 9 bases from J; bases unmatched to any gene: 10. The CDR3 sequence is CASSTTGLAGGWGEQFF. DNA of the CDR3: TGTGCCAGCAGTACTACGGGACTAGCGGGAGGGTGGGGTGAGCAGTTCTTC.

The sample holds a few counts of this clonotype. The chain uses TRBV29-1 and TRBJ1-2; 10 nucleotides align to TRBD1. Trimming at V came to 2 bases and at J to 7 bases, leaving 10 bases not matched to a gene. This CDR3 spans 15 amino acids. CDR1 SQVTM and CDR2 ANQGSEA come from the germline V gene. This CDR3 is CSVETYRQGAFGYTF. The CDR3 bases are TGCAGCGTTGAAACCTATCGACAGGGGGCGTTTGGCTACACCTTC.

This clonotype occurred a few times. In nucleotides, the CDR3 is TGTGCCAGCAGCATGGGGGGGTTCCAAGAGACCCAGTACTTC. Translation: CASSMGGFQETQYF. The V and J genes are TRBV6-5 and TRBJ2-5; 7 bases map to TRBD2. Looked up from germline, CDR1 is MNHEY and CDR2 is SVGAGI. There are 14 residues in the CDR3. V was pared by 6 bases and J by 1 base, with 5 bases of the junction left unmatched.

This clonotype was seen once. The chain combines TRBV20-1 with TRBJ2-1; TRBD2 agrees at 11 bases. Germline trimming cut 6 bases from V and 1 base from J; bases unmatched to any gene: 2. Looked up from germline, CDR1 is DFQATT and CDR2 is SNEGSKA (reference sequence). CDR3 length equals 14 residues. The CDR3 here is CSALAGESYNEQFF. Written as DNA, the CDR3 is TGCAGTGCACTAGCGGGGGAATCCTACAATGAGCAGTTCTTC.

J is TRBJ2-1 and V is TRBV28, with 8 bases lining up with TRBD2. The CDR3 extends over 10 amino acids. In germline, CDR1 is MDHEN, CDR2 SYDVKM. V shed 11 bases and J 13 bases; nucleotides not matched to a gene: 7. The CDR3 sequence is CASAGGGQFF. CDR3 bases: TGTGCCTCCGCCGGGGGGGGTCAGTTCTTC.

The V gene is TRBV6-6, the J gene TRBJ2-3; D call uncertain. V lost 0 bases to trimming and J lost 3 bases, with 16 bases between them. CDR1 is MNHNY and CDR2 is SVGAGI in the germline V gene (reference sequence). CDR3 length: 17 residues. This CDR3 reads CASSYSIGALGTDTQYF. The CDR3 coding sequence is TGTGCCAGCAGTTACTCGATTGGTGCGCTAGGGACAGATACGCAGTATTTT.

This chain links TRBV6-1 with TRBJ2-3, with D perhaps being TRBD1 or TRBD2 (5 bases each). V dropped 7 bases and J dropped 2 bases, with 19 bases sitting between them. The CDR3 length is 16 residues. Germline V gene data show CDR1 as MNHNS and CDR2 as SASEGT. The CDR3 loop is CASTHAGTANTDTQYF. The DNA for the CDR3 is TGTGCCAGCACCCACGCCGGGACGGCAAACACAGATACGCAGTATTTT.

The rearrangement joins TRBV2 to TRBJ2-3, with D possibly matching TRBD1 (6 bases). Between the trimmed V and J ends, which lost 7 bases and 0 bases, there was a span of 11 bases. CDR3 length: 14 amino acids. CDR1 is SNHLY, CDR2 FYNNEI, per germline. CDR3 sequence (DNA): TGTGCCAGCACCCCAGGGGCTAGCACAGATACGCAGTATTTT. Amino acids: CASTPGASTDTQYF.

Note on this clonotype: A read error may produce the germline difference seen at one junction end. The chain employs TRBV5-6 and TRBJ2-4; D is possibly TRBD2 (6 bases). Germline loops: CDR1 SGHDT, CDR2 YYEEEE. The CDR3 is made up of 13 amino acids. The CDR3 loop reads CASTGGAKNIQYF. The DNA for the CDR3 is TGCGCCAGCACCGGGGGAGCCAAAAACATTCAGTACTTC. The variable domain in full, completed from reference TRBV5-6 and TRBJ2-4, reads DAGVTQSPTHLIKTRGQQVTLRCSPKSGHDTVSWYQQALGQGPQFIFQYYEEEERQRGNFPDRFSGHQFPNYSSELNVNALLLGDSALYLCASTGGAKNIQYFGAGTRLSVL.

As regards this clonotype: Being one base from a much bigger clone, this may be a read error. This chain uses TRBV28 with TRBJ2-7; the match to TRBD1 covers 7 bases. V dropped 6 bases and J dropped 3; count of bases not matched to a gene: 8. Per germline, CDR1 MDHEN and CDR2 SYDVKM. The CDR3 spans 14 residues. Here the CDR3 DNA reads TGTGCCAGCAGCCCCGGGACAGAGGGCTACGAGCAGTACTTC. It encodes CASSPGTEGYEQYF.

The chain links TRBV6-1 to TRBJ2-7; a possible D gene is TRBD2 (5 bases). The V and J ends lost 0 bases and 3 bases respectively, with 12 bases between them. Germline V gene data show CDR1 as MNHNS and CDR2 as SASEGT. This CDR3 region has 15 residues. The CDR3 here is CASSEAPGRGYEQYF. The CDR3 DNA reads TGTGCCAGCAGTGAAGCCCCGGGGAGAGGCTACGAGCAGTACTTC.

This clonotype was counted a single time. V is TRBV6-5 and J is TRBJ2-4; 8 nucleotides match TRBD2. The germline V gene has CDR1 MNHEY and CDR2 SVGAGI. V shed 5 bases and J 13 bases; nucleotides not matched to a gene: 16. This CDR3 is 15 amino acids long. This CDR3 reads CASSPAGTRAREQYF. CDR3 DNA: TGTGCCAGCAGTCCGGCCGGGACTAGGGCTAGGGAGCAGTACTTC.

The rearrangement uses TRBV9 and TRBJ2-5; D is uncertain. The CDR3 has 15 residues. Trimming shortened V by 0 bases and J by 5 bases, and 14 bases separated the two germline ends. Per the germline V gene, CDR1 is SGDLS and CDR2 is YYNGEE. CDR3 sequence: CASSVDGTPKETQYF. The CDR3 DNA is TGTGCCAGCAGCGTAGACGGTACACCGAAGGAGACCCAGTACTTC. The entire variable domain, with the rest obtained from reference TRBV9 and TRBJ2-5, is as follows: DSGVTQTPKHLITATGQRVTLRCSPRSGDLSVYWYQQSLDQGLQFLIQYYNGEERAKGNILERFSAQQFPDLHSELNLSSLELGDSALYFCASSVDGTPKETQYFGPGTRLLVL.

This clonotype was detected many times. The chain couples TRBV9 to TRBJ1-6, with D unresolved. This CDR3 is built from 17 residues. Trimming stripped 0 bases from V and 10 bases from J, with 20 bases between. CDR1 is SGDLS, CDR2 YYNGEE, per germline. CDR3 protein: CASSVDLYAGRNSPLHF. CDR3 DNA: TGTGCCAGCAGCGTAGATTTGTATGCGGGCAGGAACTCACCCCTCCACTTT.

CDR3 amino acids: CASSNRDSNTDTQYF. DNA of the CDR3: TGTGCCAGCAGCAACCGGGACTCAAACACAGATACGCAGTATTTT. The rearrangement uses TRBV7-9 and TRBJ2-3; possible D gene TRBD2, 6 bases. The germline CDR1 and CDR2 sequences are SEHNR and FQNEAQ (reference sequence). Deletions cut 5 bases from V and 2 bases from J, with 14 bases between. CDR3 length: 15 amino acids.